This T cell receptor beta chain was profiled in a study of T cells in Graves' hyperthyroidism and ophthalmopathy. Study conclusions and caveats: The blood repertoire included most of the expanded thyroid clonotypes above 0.001.

RNA transcripts provided the source from which TCR beta CDR3 regions were amplified. In the first-round RT-PCR of the TCR CDR3, the HTBI primer set was used. In TCRdb, the multiplex PCR reads were re-called with MiXCR into one record per CDR3 protein. The sample has 550,000 to 800,000 distinct CDR3 sequences, over 15% seen once. Exclusion criteria comprised uncontrolled infection, other autoimmune disease, pregnancy or lactation. PBMCs stemmed from around 10 ml fresh peripheral blood. Remarks on this clonotype: Its antigen is not known.

The length of the CDR3 is 14 residues. V lost 1 base, J lost 5 bases, and 12 bases lay in between. CDR1 SGHRS and CDR2 YFSETQ come from the germline V gene. The chain couples TRBV5-1 to TRBJ2-5, with a possible D match to TRBD1 (6 bases). Sequencing was performed on blood. The receptor's source is a man aged 18 to 30 with Graves' hyperthyroidism. The CDR3 coding sequence is TGCGCCAGCAGCTTGAGGGGGAAGGTGGAGACCCAGTACTTC. It specifies CASSLRGKVETQYF. Full variable domain (outside the CDR3, taken from reference TRBV5-1 and TRBJ2-5): KAGVTQTPRYLIKTRGQQVTLSCSPISGHRSVSWYQQTPGQGLQFLFEYFSETQRNKGNFPGRFSGRQFSNSRSEMNVSTLELGDSALYLCASSLRGKVETQYFGPGTRLLVL.